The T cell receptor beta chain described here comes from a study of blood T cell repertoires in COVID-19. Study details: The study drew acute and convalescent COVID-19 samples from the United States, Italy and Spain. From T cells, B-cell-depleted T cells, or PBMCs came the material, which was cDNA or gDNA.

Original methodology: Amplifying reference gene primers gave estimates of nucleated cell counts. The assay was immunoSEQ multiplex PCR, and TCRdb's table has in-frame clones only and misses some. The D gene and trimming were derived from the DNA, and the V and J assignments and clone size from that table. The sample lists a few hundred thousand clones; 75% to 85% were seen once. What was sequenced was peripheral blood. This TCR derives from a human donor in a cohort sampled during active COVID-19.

CDR3 protein: CASSSFTANYGYTF. CDR3 sequence (DNA): TGTGCCAGCAGTTCGTTCACAGCTAACTATGGCTACACCTTC. The rearrangement links TRBV6-5 to TRBJ1-2, with unresolved D. Trimming left V 4 bases short and J 0 bases short, with 9 bases between. The CDR3 has 14 residues. Germline loops: CDR1 MNHEY, CDR2 SVGAGI.